This TCR beta chain originates from a study of T-cell memory formation after mild COVID-19. The germline V and J ends were trimmed by 1 base and 6 bases, with 12 bases remaining between them. The CDR3 spans 14 residues. The germline V gene has CDR1 MGHRA and CDR2 YSYEKL. Notes on this clonotype: The target antigen is unknown.

Overall study findings and caveats: For second-wave clones that peaked at day 37, SARS-CoV-2 specificity went unverified. Prior to infection, memory already included some responding clones, suggesting cross-reactive memory joined. For contracting clones, CD4+ ones sat mainly in CM and EM, CD8+ in EMRA. Day 15 to 85 contracting clones showed balanced CD4/CD8; later expanders leaned CD4+.

TCRdb used MiXCR to reprocess the 5' RACE reads, holding one entry per CDR3 protein. The sample shows 250,000 to 350,000 distinct CDR3 sequences, roughly 15% of them seen only once. The gene calls are TRBV4-1 and TRBJ1-1, with a possible D match to TRBD1 (5 bases). This sequence originates from a man younger than 30 who had mild COVID-19 (a few samples of this study predate the infection). Cell type and time point are not known. Specimen: PBMCs or a T cell subset sorted from them (not recorded which). The CDR3 DNA reads as TGCGCCAGCAGCCAAGTGTCACTGGGGGCTGAAGCTTTCTTT. Translating gives CASSQVSLGAEAFF.